This T cell receptor beta chain appears in the sequencing data of a study of T cells in Graves' hyperthyroidism and ophthalmopathy. At least ten counts were recorded for this clonotype. What was amplified from RNA transcripts were TCR beta CDR3 regions. HTBI primers were used for first-round RT-PCR of the TCR CDR3. Each CDR3 protein gets one entry after TCRdb re-called the multiplex PCR reads with MiXCR. Counted here are over 500,000 distinct CDR3 sequences, less than 15% occurring once; the ten biggest clones make up about 15%. The V end lost 1 base, the J end lost 6 bases, and 10 bases lay between the germline ends. There are 13 residues in the CDR3. Germline CDR1 and CDR2: LGHDT and YNNKEL (reference sequence).

The origin of this receptor is a woman between 40 and 50 years old with Graves' hyperthyroidism. The sample was blood. This sequence joins TRBV3-1 and TRBJ2-7, with D unresolved. Here the CDR3 DNA reads TGTGCCAGCAGCCAAGCCCCACTTTCCGAGCAGTACTTC. Translating it yields CASSQAPLSEQYF.